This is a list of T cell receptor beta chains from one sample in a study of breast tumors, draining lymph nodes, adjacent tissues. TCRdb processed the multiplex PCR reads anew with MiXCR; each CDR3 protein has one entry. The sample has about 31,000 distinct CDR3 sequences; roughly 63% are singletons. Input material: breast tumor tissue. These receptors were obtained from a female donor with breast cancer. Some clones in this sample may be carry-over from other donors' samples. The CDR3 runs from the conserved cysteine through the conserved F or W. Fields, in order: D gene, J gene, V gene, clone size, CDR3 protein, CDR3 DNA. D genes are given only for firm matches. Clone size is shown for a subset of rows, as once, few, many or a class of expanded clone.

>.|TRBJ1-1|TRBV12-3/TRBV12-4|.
CASSLDRLNTEAFF
TGTGCCAGCAGTCTGGACAGATTGAACACTGAAGCTTTCTTT
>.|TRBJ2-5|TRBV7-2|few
CASSLAEGAGTQYF
TGTGCCAGCAGCTTAGCGGAGGGGGCGGGGACCCAGTACTTC
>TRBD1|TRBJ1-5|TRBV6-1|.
CASSWGQGDQPQHF
TGTGCCAGCAGTTGGGGACAGGGCGATCAGCCCCAGCATTTT
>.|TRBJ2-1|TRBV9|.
CASSVVIGGALNEQFF
TGTGCCAGCAGCGTAGTTATAGGGGGGGCCTTGAATGAGCAGTTCTTC
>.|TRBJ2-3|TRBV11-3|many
CASSFTFVRQNINTDTRYF
TGTGCCAGCAGCTTCACGTTCGTGAGACAGAATATTAACACAGATACGCGGTATTTT
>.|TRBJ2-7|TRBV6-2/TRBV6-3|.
CACSLSAGSYEQYF
TGTGCCTGCAGTTTATCGGCAGGTTCCTACGAGCAGTACTTC
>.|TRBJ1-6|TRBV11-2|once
CASSLGLQDSPLHF
TGTGCCAGCAGCTTAGGGCTACAGGATTCACCCCTCCACTTT
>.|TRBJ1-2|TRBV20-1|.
CSARFNGGGRDGYTF
TGCAGTGCCAGATTTAATGGAGGAGGCAGAGATGGCTACACCTTC
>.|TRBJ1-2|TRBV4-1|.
CASSQVSRGYGYTF
TGCGCCAGCAGCCAAGTGAGCAGGGGATATGGCTACACCTTC
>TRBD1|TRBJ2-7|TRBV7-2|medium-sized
CASSSQSGQGPYEQYF
TGTGCCAGCAGCTCACAGTCTGGACAGGGGCCCTACGAGCAGTACTTC
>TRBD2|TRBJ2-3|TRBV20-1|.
CSAERGADTDTQYF
TGCAGTGCCGAGCGGGGGGCAGACACAGATACGCAGTATTTT
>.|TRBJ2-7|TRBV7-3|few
CASSIWAGTYEQYF
TGTGCCAGCAGCATATGGGCAGGCACCTACGAGCAGTACTTC
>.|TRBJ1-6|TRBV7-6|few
CASSLGLITGASPLHF
TGTGCCAGCAGCTTAGGTTTGATAACGGGGGCGTCACCCCTCCACTTT
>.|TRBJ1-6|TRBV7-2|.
CASSLGASPLHF
TGTGCCAGCAGCTTAGGTGCTTCACCCCTCCACTTT
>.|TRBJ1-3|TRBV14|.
CASSQDRFSGNTIYF
TGTGCCAGCAGCCAAGACAGGTTCTCTGGAAACACCATATATTTT
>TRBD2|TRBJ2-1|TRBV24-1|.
CATSDPGGRGGNEQLF
TGTGCCACCAGTGACCCGGGGGGGCGGGGGGGCAATGAACAGCTCTTC
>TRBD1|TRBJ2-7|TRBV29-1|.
CSVKGTGLYEQYF
TGCAGCGTGAAAGGGACAGGGCTCTACGAGCAGTACTTC
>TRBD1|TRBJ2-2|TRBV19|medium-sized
CASRGQGTGELFF
TGTGCCAGTAGGGGACAGGGAACCGGGGAGCTGTTTTTT
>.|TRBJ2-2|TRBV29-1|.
CSVARSGELSF
TGCAGCGTTGCGAGATCCGGGGAGCTGTCTTTT
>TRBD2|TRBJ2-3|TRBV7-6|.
CASSLAPGGSTDTQYF
TGTGCCAGCAGCTTAGCGCCGGGGGGTAGCACAGATACGCAGTATTTT
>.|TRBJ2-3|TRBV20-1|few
CSAGLGDTQYF
TGCAGTGCTGGCCTGGGAGATACGCAGTATTTT
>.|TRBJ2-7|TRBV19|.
CASSIGDREQYF
TGTGCCAGTAGTATTGGGGATCGCGAGCAGTACTTC
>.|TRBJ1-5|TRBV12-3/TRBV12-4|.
CASSFLPGYQPQHF
TGTGCCAGCAGTTTCCTTCCGGGATATCAGCCCCAGCATTTT
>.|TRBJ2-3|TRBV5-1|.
CASSLAPGEGTDTQYF
TGCGCCAGCAGCTTGGCTCCAGGGGAAGGCACAGATACGCAGTATTTT
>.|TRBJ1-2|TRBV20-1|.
CSAKASFLNYGYTF
TGCAGTGCTAAGGCCAGTTTCCTCAACTATGGCTACACCTTC
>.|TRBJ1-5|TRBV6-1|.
CASSERNTVQPQHF
TGTGCCAGCAGTGAGAGGAACACAGTTCAGCCCCAGCATTTT
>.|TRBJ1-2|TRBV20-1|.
CSARPASQGRNYGYTF
TGCAGTGCTAGACCTGCCTCGCAGGGGCGAAACTATGGCTACACCTTC
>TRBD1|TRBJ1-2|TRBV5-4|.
CASSPTGGNGYTF
TGTGCCAGCAGTCCAACAGGGGGAAATGGCTACACCTTC
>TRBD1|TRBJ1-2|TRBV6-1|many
CASSQAGQGNGGYTF
TGTGCCAGCAGTCAAGCGGGACAGGGGAATGGTGGCTACACCTTC
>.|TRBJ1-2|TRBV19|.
CASSIRTWEGPNYGYTF
TGTGCCAGTAGTATACGGACTTGGGAGGGACCCAACTATGGCTACACCTTC
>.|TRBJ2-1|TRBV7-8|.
CASNHYGISYNEQFF
TGTGCCAGCAACCACTACGGGATCTCCTACAATGAGCAGTTCTTC
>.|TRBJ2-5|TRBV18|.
CASSPNGSGRQTQYF
TGTGCCAGCTCACCCAATGGGTCAGGAAGACAGACCCAGTACTTC
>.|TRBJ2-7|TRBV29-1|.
CSVEVARGGEQYF
TGCAGCGTTGAAGTAGCCCGCGGCGGCGAGCAGTACTTC
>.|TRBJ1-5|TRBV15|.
CATSRETALWPQHF
TGTGCCACCAGCAGAGAGACAGCCCTGTGGCCCCAGCATTTT
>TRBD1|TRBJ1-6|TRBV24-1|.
CATSVLQGADSPLHF
TGTGCCACCAGTGTCCTACAGGGGGCAGATTCACCCCTCCACTTT
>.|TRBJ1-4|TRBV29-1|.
CSVEERLRPGANEKLAF
TGCAGCGTCGAAGAAAGGTTACGTCCTGGGGCTAATGAAAAACTGGCTTTT
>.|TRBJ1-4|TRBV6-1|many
CASSEMPRGRTNEKLFF
TGTGCCAGCAGTGAAATGCCACGGGGGAGGACTAATGAAAAACTGTTTTTT
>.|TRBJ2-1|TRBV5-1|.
CASKSYYNEQFF
TGCGCCAGCAAGTCGTACTACAATGAGCAGTTCTTC
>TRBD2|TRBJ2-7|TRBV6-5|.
CASRGLAVYEQYF
TGTGCCAGCAGAGGACTAGCTGTGTACGAGCAGTACTTC
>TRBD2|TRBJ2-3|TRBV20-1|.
CSAMWTSGRQADTQYF
TGCAGTGCTATGTGGACTAGCGGGAGGCAGGCAGATACGCAGTATTTT
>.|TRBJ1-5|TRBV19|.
CASSYRGQNQPQHF
TGTGCCAGTAGTTACCGGGGCCAGAATCAGCCCCAGCATTTT
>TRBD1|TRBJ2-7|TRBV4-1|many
CASSQGGTVYEQYF
TGCGCCAGCAGCCAAGGGGGGACAGTCTACGAGCAGTACTTC
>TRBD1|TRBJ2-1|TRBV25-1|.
CASSAGQGRSYNEQFF
TGTGCCAGCAGTGCAGGACAGGGGCGATCCTACAATGAGCAGTTCTTC
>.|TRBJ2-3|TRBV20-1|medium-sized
CSAMRDGTDTQYF
TGCAGTGCTATGAGAGACGGCACAGATACGCAGTATTTT
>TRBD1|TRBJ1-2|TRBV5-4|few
CASSPDRDGYTF
TGTGCCAGCAGCCCGGACAGGGATGGCTACACCTTC
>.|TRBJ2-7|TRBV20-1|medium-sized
CSARDGGGPYEQYF
TGCAGTGCTAGAGATGGGGGCGGGCCCTACGAGCAGTACTTC
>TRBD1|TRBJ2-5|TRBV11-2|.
CASSFRDRGETQYF
TGTGCCAGCAGCTTTAGGGACAGGGGAGAGACCCAGTACTTC
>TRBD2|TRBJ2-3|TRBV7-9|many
CASSLSQRGSKDTQYF
TGTGCCAGCAGCTTAAGTCAGCGGGGGAGTAAAGATACGCAGTATTTT
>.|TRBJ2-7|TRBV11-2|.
CASSLANKNYEQYF
TGTGCCAGCAGCTTGGCGAACAAAAACTACGAGCAGTACTTC